A selection of T cell receptor beta chains follows, all from one sample in a study of T cell responses to AZD1222 COVID-19 vaccine. Here immunoSEQ multiplex PCR was the method, and the copy in TCRdb shows in-frame clones only, minus some. The repertoire consists of 130,000 to 150,000 clones, with roughly nine tenths occurring once and the leading ten covering approximately 1.8%. This material consisted of peripheral blood, taken 28 days after the second AZD1222 dose. Every receptor here comes from an adult who received the AZD1222 COVID-19 vaccine. Each CDR3 is given with its conserved first and last residue. The D gene is left open where the match is weak. Size values are once, few and many counts, or a class for expanded clones, and some rows have none.

. TRBJ2-6 TRBV3-1/TRBV3-2 . TGTGCCAGCAGCTCTCGGACAGTCGCTAGTTCTGGGGCCAACGTCCTGACTTTC CASSSRTVASSGANVLTF
. TRBJ2-1 TRBV11-2 TRBD2 TGTGCCAGCAGCTTCAAGCGGGACTTCTCCTACAATGAGCAGTTCTTC CASSFKRDFSYNEQFF
. TRBJ1-1 TRBV18 TRBD1 TGTGCCAGCTCACCCGCGAGTAGGGACAGTTCTTTCTTT CASSPASRDSSFF
. TRBJ1-5 TRBV6-5 . TGTGCCAGCACCAAGAACCGGGACAATCAGCCCCAGCATTTT CASTKNRDNQPQHF
. TRBJ2-1 TRBV7-6 . TGTGCCAGCAGCTTGGGCCCGGGGGGCCAAGGGGGCAATGAGCAGTTCTTC CASSLGPGGQGGNEQFF
once TRBJ2-7 TRBV12-3/TRBV12-4 . TGTGCCAGCAGTGACTCCTACGAGCAGTACTTC CASSDSYEQYF
. TRBJ2-7 TRBV27 TRBD2 TGTGCCAGCACTCATAGCGGGGCTATTCCCTACGAGCAGTACTTC CASTHSGAIPYEQYF
. TRBJ2-1 TRBV12-5 . TGTGCTAGTGGTTCCAGACTAAACAATGAGCAGTTCTTC CASGSRLNNEQFF
. TRBJ1-1 TRBV28 . TGTGCCAGCATCCGAGGGGGCACTGAAGCTTTCTTT CASIRGGTEAFF
. TRBJ2-1 TRBV6-2/TRBV6-3 TRBD2 TGTGCCAGCAGCTTAAGCGGGATGATCTACAATGAGCAGTTCTTC CASSLSGMIYNEQFF
. TRBJ2-2 TRBV7-9 . TGTGCCAGCAGCCTCAGGTCCGGGGAGCTGTTTTTT CASSLRSGELFF
. TRBJ1-2 TRBV5-5 TRBD1 TGTGCCAGCAGCCCCCCGGGACAGGGGCTCGGGGGCTACACCTTC CASSPPGQGLGGYTF
. TRBJ1-2 TRBV18 . TGTGCCAGCTCACCAATGACGGGTGAAGATGGCTACACCTTC CASSPMTGEDGYTF
. TRBJ2-7 TRBV24-1 . TGTGCCACCAGTGACTCGCGTTCAGGGTTCGACGAGCAGTACTTC CATSDSRSGFDEQYF